A selection of T cell receptor beta chains follows, all from one sample in a study of blood T cell repertoires in COVID-19. Method: immunoSEQ multiplex PCR; TCRdb's copy keeps in-frame clones and lacks some. This sample has a few hundred thousand clones, with 75% to 90% found just once. Sequencing was carried out using PBMCs or T cells enriched from blood (not recorded which). All receptors derive from a young woman in a cohort exposed to, infected with or recovered from COVID-19 (not recorded which). CDR3s include the opening cysteine and the closing phenylalanine or tryptophan. The D gene is left open where the match is weak. Clone size is not always given. Where it is, it says once, few, many or a class for expanded clones.

V: TRBV19; size: -; J: TRBJ2-1; D: -; DNA: TGTGCCAGTAGCCCAACTAGTGTGGGTGAGCAGTTCTTC; CDR3: CASSPTSVGEQFF
V: TRBV6-2/TRBV6-3; size: -; J: TRBJ1-1; D: -; DNA: TGTGCCAGCAGTTCATTGACAGGGAACACTGAAGCTTTCTTT; CDR3: CASSSLTGNTEAFF
V: TRBV7-3; size: -; J: TRBJ2-7; D: TRBD1; DNA: TGTGCCAGCAGCTCGAACGGACAGGGGGGCGAGCAGTACTTC; CDR3: CASSSNGQGGEQYF
V: TRBV21-1; size: -; J: TRBJ1-5; D: -; DNA: TGTGCCAGCAGCAAATTTGGGGGACTTAGCAATCAGCCCCAGCATTTT; CDR3: CASSKFGGLSNQPQHF
V: TRBV5-8; size: -; J: TRBJ1-5; D: TRBD1; DNA: TGTGCCAGCAGCTTGGAAACAGGGGCGAGGCATCAGCCCCAGCATTTT; CDR3: CASSLETGARHQPQHF
V: TRBV24-1; size: -; J: TRBJ2-5; D: TRBD1; DNA: TGTGCCACCAGCGACCCACAGGGGACGGGAGAGACCCAGTACTTC; CDR3: CATSDPQGTGETQYF
V: TRBV2; size: -; J: TRBJ1-5; D: -; DNA: TGTGCCAGCAGCGACTTGGACACTGGCAATCAGCCCCAGCATTTT; CDR3: CASSDLDTGNQPQHF
V: TRBV2; size: many; J: TRBJ2-2; D: -; DNA: TGTGCCAGCAGTGAAGTTAGCACCGGGGAGCTGTTTTTT; CDR3: CASSEVSTGELFF
V: TRBV7-2; size: -; J: TRBJ2-7; D: TRBD1; DNA: TGTGCCAGCAGCATAGACAGGGGGCACTACGAGCAGTACTTC; CDR3: CASSIDRGHYEQYF
V: TRBV6-5; size: -; J: TRBJ1-2; D: TRBD1; DNA: TGTGCCAGCAGTCCGGACAGGGGAGATGGCTACACCTTC; CDR3: CASSPDRGDGYTF
V: TRBV6-5; size: -; J: TRBJ1-2; D: TRBD1; DNA: TGTGCCAGCAGTCGGAAACAGGGGGCGGACTATGGCTACACCTTC; CDR3: CASSRKQGADYGYTF
V: TRBV4-1; size: -; J: TRBJ1-2; D: -; DNA: TGCGCCAGCAGCCCAGGGCAGGGAAGAGATGGCTACACCTTC; CDR3: CASSPGQGRDGYTF
V: TRBV24-1; size: -; J: TRBJ1-2; D: -; DNA: TGTGCCACCAGTGATACGAATGGGGGGACCAACTATGGCTACACCTTC; CDR3: CATSDTNGGTNYGYTF
V: TRBV27; size: -; J: TRBJ1-5; D: TRBD1; DNA: TGTGCCAGCAGAATGACAGGGGGCGGCCAGCCCCAGCATTTT; CDR3: CASRMTGGGQPQHF
V: TRBV19; size: -; J: TRBJ1-5; D: -; DNA: TGTGCCAGTAGTATGGAGGGACAGCCCCAGCATTTT; CDR3: CASSMEGQPQHF
V: TRBV24-1; size: -; J: TRBJ1-1; D: -; DNA: TGTGCCACTGGCAACACCACGGGCACTGAAGCTTTCTTT; CDR3: CATGNTTGTEAFF
V: TRBV11-3; size: -; J: TRBJ2-5; D: -; DNA: TGTGCCAGCAGCTTAATACAGGGCCAAGAGACCCAGTACTTC; CDR3: CASSLIQGQETQYF
V: TRBV7-9; size: -; J: TRBJ2-5; D: -; DNA: TGTGCCAGCAGCCATGGACAGGGAGGGCAAGAGACCCAGTACTTC; CDR3: CASSHGQGGQETQYF
V: TRBV28; size: -; J: TRBJ1-2; D: -; DNA: TGTGCCAGCAGTTTCCCCGACAGGTCCTATGGCTACACCTTC; CDR3: CASSFPDRSYGYTF
V: TRBV5-1; size: -; J: TRBJ2-5; D: TRBD1; DNA: TGCGCCAGCAGCTCCCACCGATACAGGGGCCCCCCGGGGACCCAGTACTTC; CDR3: CASSSHRYRGPPGTQYF
V: TRBV15; size: -; J: TRBJ2-7; D: TRBD2; DNA: TGTGCCACCAGCAGCGGAGCGGGGCAGTTTATCAACGAGCAGTACTTC; CDR3: CATSSGAGQFINEQYF
V: TRBV7-6; size: -; J: TRBJ2-3; D: -; DNA: TGTGCCAGCAGCTTCTCCAGCACAGATACGCAGTATTTT; CDR3: CASSFSSTDTQYF
V: TRBV9; size: -; J: TRBJ1-5; D: TRBD1; DNA: TGTGCCAGCGCCCCCGGGACAGGGTATTATAGCAATCAGCCCCAGCATTTT; CDR3: CASAPGTGYYSNQPQHF
V: TRBV5-1; size: -; J: TRBJ1-1; D: -; DNA: TGCGCCAGCAGCTTGGGCAGGGCGTCTGAAGCTTTCTTT; CDR3: CASSLGRASEAFF